The T cell receptor (beta chain) described here comes from a study of hypomethylating agent response in myelodysplastic syndrome (dated by TCRdb to the early 2020s). Regarding the study in general: The hypomethylating agents azacitidine (8 of 11) or decitabine (3 of 11) were used to treat the patients. Among the myelodysplastic syndrome patients in the cohort, under 10 were male and 2 were female. Patients had a mean age of approximately 72 +/- 6.3 years, and a diploid cytogenetic profile was the most common. TET2 mutation was identified most frequently, being present in about 45% of the 11 patients. Complete response or hematologic improvement was achieved by six patients, and roughly five patients were classified as non-responders. Complete response or hematologic improvement counted as response, and patients meeting neither criterion were classed as non-responders. On the study overall, not on this receptor specifically: A possible recognition of novel MDS antigens by the shared GLIPH2 clusters was not confirmed and needs experimental validation. Responders more often showed novel clonotypes emerging, while non-responders displayed more contracted clonotypes after treatment. The cohort was small, with only 11 patients analyzed. No significant change in richness, rarefaction diversity or clonality was detected after hypomethylating agent treatment, either across all patients or within response groups. Age matching of healthy control donors to MDS patients was not performed, and the MDS versus healthy comparison could have been impacted by this lack of age matching.

Bulk bone marrow was analyzed, and T-cell subsets were not sorted. TCR beta CDR3 regions were immunosequenced from bone marrow of approximately ten myelodysplastic syndrome patients before and after hypomethylating agent therapy. For longitudinal repertoire tracking, every patient provided one baseline bone marrow and two to three bone marrows collected at different post-treatment timepoints. Genomic DNA was extracted from whole bone marrow, and quality was checked by TapeStation, NanoDrop OneC and PicoGreen assays. V and J are trimmed by 0 bases and 15 bases, and the gene matches miss 8 bases of the junction. The CDR3 numbers 13 residues from cysteine through phenylalanine. Kept here is only the CDR3 DNA, which spans 39 bases and is read in frame from base 1. Via the germline V gene, CDR1 is SGHRS and CDR2 YFSETQ. Library generation was performed with the immunoSEQ multiplex PCR assay. Each sample was run at survey resolution as two replicates of around 200 ng apiece, for a total of 400 ng of DNA. Using multiplex PCR primers aimed at V and J genes, the hsTCRB kit picked up rearranged TCRB sequences in genomic DNA. To amplify the CDR3 region, the first PCR ran for around 30 cycles with the QIAGEN Multiplex PCR Kit. Sample barcodes and Illumina adapters were attached to each replicate during a second PCR lasting 7 to 9 cycles. Pooled libraries were quantified using a QuantStudio 6 and the KAPA library quantification kit. Around 15 pM of pooled libraries were sequenced on an Illumina MiSeq with 156-cycle single-end reads and a 15-cycle index read. The study's processing was this. VDJdb annotation flagged 1.5% to 2% of fewer than 200,000 unique clonotypes as previously reported viral-epitope-specific. The immunoSEQ Data Assistant and immunoSEQ Analyzer converted raw reads into normalized, annotated TCRB repertoires. Clonotypes were analyzed with the immunarch R package version 0.6.5 and BioAnalyzer. Richness was estimated after downsampling every repertoire to the clone count of the smallest repertoire. Clonotypes were categorized as expanded, contracted or novel by Fisher's exact tests, where a novel clonotype had zero frequency before treatment. GLIPH2 clustered significantly changed CDR3 beta sequences using simulation_depth=1000 and kmer_min_depth=3, excluding CDR3s shorter than five residues. TCRdb mirrors the immuneACCESS table, restricted to in-frame sequences. Some clones are absent from its copies; in checked studies, under half trace to an unresolved V gene, and the reason for the others is unknown. V and J calls and clone size follow that table, whereas D and trimming were derived from the DNA. A total of several thousand clones appear in this sample, roughly 84% of them only once. The ten most abundant clones make up roughly a quarter of the sample.

Remarks on this clone: This receptor's antigen is unknown. No qualities accompany the bases; no much larger clone lies one base away.

Recombination connected TRBV5-1 to TRBJ1-5; the central 8 bases match TRBD1. This receptor was obtained from a human donor with myelodysplastic syndrome. Here the sequenced sample was bone marrow, taken before or after starting hypomethylating agent treatment for myelodysplastic syndrome (not recorded which). The encoded CDR3 is CASSLAVGQGGHF. In nucleotides, the sequence is TGCGCCAGCAGCTTGGCGGTAGGACAGGGTGGGCATTTT.